A single sample is the source of the 25 T cell receptor beta chains below, sequenced in a study of human T cells and chemical hapten exposure. The sample's time point: pre-sensitization, week 0. Treatment given: therapeutic diphenylcyclopropenone sensitization with weekly scalp DPC. Via MiXCR, TCRdb re-called the RACE reads, giving one row per CDR3 protein. The table shows around 300,000 distinct CDR3 sequences, with around 5.5% occurring only once. The sample was whole blood, taken in connection with sensitization to the hapten diphenylcyclopropenone (DPC). The receptors shown here come from a woman in her late teens or twenties with alopecia areata. Some clones in this sample may be carry-over from other donors' samples.

In this sample, this clonotype turned up a few times. The rearrangement links TRBV6-1 to TRBJ1-6, with 8 bases fitting TRBD1. Germline CDR1 is MNHNS and CDR2 is SASEGT. Trimming took 2 bases from V and 10 from J; bases not matched to a gene: 7. CDR3 length: 15 residues. CDR3 DNA sequence: TGTGCCAGCAGTGAAAGGGGCAGGGGGCACTCACCCCTCCACTTT. This translates into CASSERGRGHSPLHF.

At least ten counts were recorded for this clonotype. The chain recombines TRBV10-1 with TRBJ1-5; D is unresolved. CDR3 length equals 14 residues. In germline, CDR1 is WNHNN, CDR2 SYGVQD (reference sequence). V was shortened by 6 bases and J by 4 bases, with 13 bases between the two germline ends. The CDR3 sequence is CASRFRVFNQPQHF. CDR3 sequence (DNA): TGCGCCAGCAGATTCCGGGTCTTTAATCAGCCCCAGCATTTT.

V gene TRBV6-6 combines with J gene TRBJ1-5; D remains ambiguous. Looked up from germline, CDR1 is MNHNY and CDR2 is SVGAGI (reference sequence). V shed 8 bases and J shed 3 bases, with 11 bases lying between them. There are 13 residues in the CDR3. CDR3 in amino acids: CASVASFNQPQHF. CDR3 bases: TGTGCCAGCGTTGCTTCTTTCAATCAGCCCCAGCATTTT.

The chain joins TRBV15 to TRBJ2-3; TRBD2 aligns across 15 bases. The CDR3 length is 16 residues. Trimming cost V 1 base and J 4 bases; bases outside gene matches: 0. Germline CDR1 reads LNHNV; CDR2 reads YYDKDF (reference sequence). The chain's CDR3 is CATSRGTSGGADTQYF. The CDR3 DNA is TGTGCCACCAGCAGAGGGACTAGCGGGGGGGCAGATACGCAGTATTTT.

This clonotype occurred a few times. The chain links TRBV18 to TRBJ2-7; 8 bases match TRBD2. J was trimmed by 0 bases and V by 3 bases; bases with no gene match: 7. Looked up from germline, CDR1 is KGHSH and CDR2 is LQKENI. The CDR3 consists of 16 residues. The CDR3 DNA sequence: TGTGCCAGCTCACCCGGAACCGGGACTAGCTCCTACGAGCAGTACTTC. It yields the protein CASSPGTGTSSYEQYF.

In its sample, this clonotype was seen a few times. The rearrangement uses TRBV12-3 or TRBV12-4 and TRBJ2-3; either TRBD1 or TRBD2 may supply D (5 bases each). The CDR3 runs to 14 residues. Trimming shortened V by 7 bases and J by 4 bases, and 15 bases separated the two germline ends. The CDR3 region is CASTLPWDPDTQYF. In DNA form, the CDR3 reads TGTGCCAGCACTCTTCCGTGGGACCCAGATACGCAGTATTTT.

The table lists this clonotype with a few counts. The chain is built from TRBV6-6 and TRBJ1-2; TRBD1 agrees at 8 bases. Per the germline V gene, CDR1 is MNHNY and CDR2 is SVGAGI (reference sequence). V shed 2 bases and J 6 bases; nucleotides not matched to a gene: 8. The CDR3 loop spans 15 amino acids. CDR3 sequence (DNA): TGTGCCAGCAGTTACGTCCCAGGGGGCGATAATGGCTACACCTTC. Residues: CASSYVPGGDNGYTF.

This clonotype was picked up many times. The chain uses TRBV28 and TRBJ2-1; D perhaps matches TRBD1 (6 bases). The germline V gene has CDR1 MDHEN and CDR2 SYDVKM. The V end lost 4 bases, the J end lost 3 bases, and 13 bases lay between the germline ends. The length of the CDR3 is 15 residues. The CDR3 DNA follows: TGTGCCAGCAGTTCAACAGGGATCTTCTACAATGAGCAGTTCTTC. Amino acids: CASSSTGIFYNEQFF.

The sample holds a few counts of this clonotype. V is TRBV6-2 or TRBV6-3 and J is TRBJ2-7; perhaps TRBD2 as D (5 bases). Deletions cut 4 bases from V and 1 base from J, with 8 bases between. The CDR3 spans 13 residues. Per germline, CDR1 MNHEY and CDR2 SVGEGT. The CDR3 DNA reads TGTGCCAGCAGTTGGAGAGGGTCCTACGAGCAGTACTTC. Translated: CASSWRGSYEQYF.

In DNA form, the CDR3 reads TGTGCCAGCAGCTCCTACCTGGGGGATGAGCAGTTCTTC. This gives the protein CASSSYLGDEQFF. The chain combines TRBV13 with TRBJ2-1, with D perhaps TRBD1 or TRBD2 (5 bases each). V gave up 4 bases and J gave up 8 bases, with 12 bases separating them. In germline, CDR1 is PRHDT, CDR2 FYEKMQ (reference sequence). This CDR3 comprises 13 residues.

This clonotype was seen only a few times. The rearrangement uses TRBV9 and TRBJ1-6; unclear D gene. V was pared by 2 bases and J by 9 bases, with 15 bases between. The CDR3 contains 15 residues. The germline V gene encodes CDR1 SGDLS and CDR2 YYNGEE. The CDR3 nucleotides read TGTGCCAGCAGCGTTAGTAAGGGATTAGGTTCACCCCTCCACTTT. It yields the protein CASSVSKGLGSPLHF.

This chain links TRBV5-1 with TRBJ1-3; a possible D gene is TRBD1 (5 bases). The V gene's germline CDR1 is SGHRS and CDR2 YFSETQ. V gave up 3 bases and J gave up 7 bases, with 17 bases separating them. The CDR3 has 15 amino acids. The CDR3 is CASSWVTGQGNTIYF. CDR3 in DNA: TGCGCCAGCAGCTGGGTTACAGGTCAAGGGAACACCATATATTTT.

This clonotype was detected many times. This rearrangement joins TRBV24-1 to TRBJ1-2, with 9 bases that match TRBD1. The CDR3 has 13 amino acids. The V and J ends lost 3 bases and 7 bases, in that order; junction bases with no gene match: 2. From germline, CDR1 is KGHDR and CDR2 SFDVKD. CDR3 protein: CATSDGQGSGYTF. CDR3 DNA sequence: TGTGCCACCAGTGATGGACAGGGGTCTGGCTACACCTTC.

This clonotype was seen only a few times. This chain joins TRBV27 and TRBJ1-5, with a tentative D call TRBD1 (5 bases). V was pared by 6 bases and J by 0 bases, with 12 bases between. CDR3 length: 15 residues. Germline V lookup: CDR1 MNHEY, CDR2 SMNVEV (reference sequence). The CDR3 loop is CASRGTEYSNQPQHF. In DNA, the CDR3 is TGTGCCAGCAGGGGGACGGAGTATAGCAATCAGCCCCAGCATTTT.

Many counts were recorded for this clonotype. This sequence joins TRBV2 and TRBJ1-5; 9 bases are a match to TRBD1. The J segment lost 2 bases and the V segment lost 5 bases, leaving 1 base of the junction unmatched. The CDR3 spans 14 residues. The germline V gene has CDR1 SNHLY and CDR2 FYNNEI. CDR3 sequence: CASSWTGGNQPQHF. The CDR3 region has the DNA TGTGCCAGCAGTTGGACAGGGGGCAATCAGCCCCAGCATTTT.

The sample holds many counts of this clonotype. DNA for the CDR3: TGTGCCAGCGCGCCATCCGGGACAGTAACCTACGAGCAGTACTTC. Amino acid sequence: CASAPSGTVTYEQYF. The genes are TRBV25-1 and TRBJ2-7; 7 bases map to TRBD1. The J segment lost 2 bases and the V segment lost 8 bases, leaving 12 bases of the junction unmatched. This CDR3 is built from 15 residues. The V gene's germline CDR1 is MGHDK and CDR2 SYGVNS.

At least ten counts were recorded for this clonotype. The rearrangement uses TRBV25-1 and TRBJ1-2, with D uncertain. Between the trimmed V and J ends, which lost 4 bases and 0 bases, there was a span of 15 bases. Looked up from germline, CDR1 is MGHDK and CDR2 is SYGVNS. The CDR3 is 16 residues long. The CDR3 protein is CASSASQEDANYGYTF. The CDR3 region has the DNA TGTGCCAGCAGTGCGTCCCAGGAGGACGCTAACTATGGCTACACCTTC.

This clonotype was counted ten times or more. In DNA, the CDR3 is TGTGCCAGCAAGGGGGACACGACCTACGAGCAGTACTTC. It encodes CASKGDTTYEQYF. This sequence joins TRBV7-8 and TRBJ2-7; possible D gene TRBD1, 6 bases. This CDR3 comprises 13 residues. V gave up 7 bases and J gave up 2 bases, with 12 bases separating them. In germline, CDR1 is SGHVS, CDR2 FQNEAQ.

This clonotype occurred many times. The junction departs from the called germline gene at one end, perhaps through a read error. The chain has TRBV3-1 and TRBJ2-6; 7 bases match TRBD1. Germline loops: CDR1 LGHDT, CDR2 YNNKEL (reference sequence). The CDR3 spans 15 residues. Written as DNA, the CDR3 is TGCAACGGGACAGTCCTACGCTCTGGGGCCAACGTCCTGACTTTC. This codes for CNGTVLRSGANVLTF.

As concerns this clonotype: A much larger clone is a single base away; this may be a read error. This chain uses TRBV20-1 with TRBJ1-1; the match to TRBD1 covers 8 bases. Losses at the gene ends were 0 bases for V and 4 bases for J; bases not matched to a gene: 7. The V gene's germline CDR1 is DFQATT and CDR2 SNEGSKA (reference sequence). The CDR3 is 15 residues long. The CDR3 coding sequence is TGCAGTGCTAGAGATGCCACAGGGGGTACCACTGAAGCTTTCTTT. It is translated as CSARDATGGTTEAFF.

This clonotype was counted a few times. The CDR3 DNA follows: TGCGCCAGCAGCTTGGACAGGGCAGGTGAAGCTTTCTTT. Translated, it gives CASSLDRAGEAFF. This chain joins TRBV5-1 and TRBJ1-1; D possibly corresponds to TRBD1 (6 bases). V lost 0 bases and J 7 bases, leaving 10 bases between the germline ends. Germline lookup yields CDR1 SGHRS and CDR2 YFSETQ. The CDR3 consists of 13 residues. The full variable domain, in which reference TRBV5-1 and TRBJ1-1 provide the parts outside the CDR3, is KAGVTQTPRYLIKTRGQQVTLSCSPISGHRSVSWYQQTPGQGLQFLFEYFSETQRNKGNFPGRFSGRQFSNSRSEMNVSTLELGDSALYLCASSLDRAGEAFFGQGTRLTVV.

The rearrangement joins TRBV7-9 to TRBJ1-5; D call uncertain. Germline V gives CDR1 SEHNR, CDR2 FQNEAQ (reference sequence). V lost 5 bases and J lost 2, with 19 bases in between. The CDR3 consists of 17 residues. The CDR3 nucleotides read TGTGCCAGCAGCGCTCCCGGGGAGGCTATTGGCAATCAGCCCCAGCATTTT. It translates to CASSAPGEAIGNQPQHF.

J is TRBJ2-2 and V is TRBV25-1; the D call may be TRBD1 or TRBD2 (5 bases each). The V gene's germline CDR1 is MGHDK and CDR2 SYGVNS. This CDR3 has 16 residues. V was shortened by 6 bases and J by 4 bases, with 18 bases between the two germline ends. CDR3 amino acids: CASRAPEGPSTGELFF. The CDR3 DNA follows: TGTGCCAGCAGGGCCCCAGAGGGGCCCAGCACCGGGGAGCTGTTTTTT. Full variable domain (rest looked up from reference TRBV25-1 and TRBJ2-2): EADIYQTPRYLVIGTGKKITLECSQTMGHDKMYWYQQDPGMELHLIHYSYGVNSTEKGDLSSESTVSRIRTEHFPLTLESARPSHTSQYLCASRAPEGPSTGELFFGEGSRLTVL.

The chain couples TRBV5-1 to TRBJ1-3; TRBD1 matches at 9 bases. This CDR3 comprises 18 residues. Germline CDR1 and CDR2: SGHRS and YFSETQ. The J segment lost 4 bases and the V segment lost 2 bases, leaving 13 bases of the junction unmatched. The CDR3 coding sequence is TGCGCCAGCAGCTTACGGGACAGGGACGGCCAGAAGGGAAACACCATATATTTT. Translation gives CASSLRDRDGQKGNTIYF. Full variable domain (remainder filled in from reference TRBV5-1 and TRBJ1-3): KAGVTQTPRYLIKTRGQQVTLSCSPISGHRSVSWYQQTPGQGLQFLFEYFSETQRNKGNFPGRFSGRQFSNSRSEMNVSTLELGDSALYLCASSLRDRDGQKGNTIYFGEGSWLTVV.

This clonotype was detected many times. The chain is built from TRBV20-1 and TRBJ1-6; no clear D. The germline V gene has CDR1 DFQATT and CDR2 SNEGSKA (reference sequence). There are 13 residues in the CDR3. V dropped 4 bases and J dropped 3 bases, with 7 bases sitting between them. DNA for the CDR3: TGCAGTGCTATAAGGGTCTATAATTCACCCCTCCACTTT. It yields the protein CSAIRVYNSPLHF.